These 15 T cell receptor beta chains were all obtained from the same sample, sequenced in a study of blood T cell repertoires in COVID-19 (dated by TCRdb to the early 2020s). The library was generated by the immunoSEQ multiplex PCR assay. Here the immuneACCESS table is served through TCRdb, limited to in-frame sequences with V and J called. Missing clones are a known gap in these copies; in checked studies unresolved V genes cover under half, and the rest lacks a known reason. Recorded for this sample are some 130,000 clones; around 80% of them occurred a single time. In total, the top ten clones hold about 6% of the sample. Sequencing was performed on PBMCs or T cells enriched from blood (not recorded which). The receptors here all came from a woman aged 45-65 years who had recovered from COVID-19.

The chain has TRBV24-1 and TRBJ1-1; D perhaps matches TRBD1 (5 bases). Germline CDR1 is KGHDR and CDR2 is SFDVKD. This CDR3 has 12 amino acids. Trimming left V 1 base short and J 10 bases short, with 9 bases between. CDR3 nucleotide sequence: TGTGCCACCAGTGATTTAACCGGGGGAGCTTTCTTT. Translated: CATSDLTGGAFF.

This clone was detected only a few times. This sample also contains other DNA sequences that code for the same CDR3. This chain uses TRBV12-3 or TRBV12-4 with TRBJ1-4, with D hard to call. V shed 2 bases and J shed 5 bases, with 3 bases lying between them. This CDR3 has 12 residues. CDR3 nucleotides: TGTGCCAGCAGTTTACGGAATGAAAAACTGTTTTTT. Translated: CASSLRNEKLFF.

This rearrangement joins TRBV3-1 (or the pseudogene TRBV3-2) to TRBJ2-7; D not resolved. This CDR3 is built from 13 residues. V was clipped by 8 bases and J by 3 bases, with 14 bases between them. Germline lookup yields CDR1 LGHDT and CDR2 YNNKEL (reference sequence). The CDR3 DNA sequence: TGTGCCAGCGAACCTGCCTTTAGCTACGAGCAGTACTTC. The encoded protein is CASEPAFSYEQYF.

The V call is TRBV3-1 (or the pseudogene TRBV3-2), the J call TRBJ2-7, with unresolved D. Between the trimmed V and J ends, which lost 1 base and 0 bases, there was a span of 7 bases. Germline V gene lookup returns CDR1 LGHDT and CDR2 YNNKEL (reference sequence). The CDR3 sequence is 14 residues long. CDR3 amino acids: CASSQVMSSYEQYF. The DNA of the CDR3 is TGTGCCAGCAGCCAAGTAATGAGCTCCTACGAGCAGTACTTC.

The CDR3 loop reads CASSPPGAGEQETQYF. The CDR3, as DNA: TGTGCCAGCTCACCACCGGGAGCGGGGGAGCAAGAGACCCAGTACTTC. J is TRBJ2-5 and V is TRBV18; 8 positions agree with TRBD2. Germline V CDR1 and CDR2: KGHSH, LQKENI. Trimming removed 0 bases from V and 2 bases from J; junction bases left unmatched: 5. This CDR3 region has 16 residues.

This clone was found a few times. The genes are TRBV5-4 and TRBJ1-6, with TRBD1 as a possible D gene (5 bases). The CDR3 spans 13 residues. V lost 3 bases, J lost 8 bases, and 9 bases lay in between. The V gene's germline CDR1 is SGHNT and CDR2 YYREEE (reference sequence). Written as DNA, the CDR3 is TGTGCCAGCAGCTCGGGGGGGGATTCACCCCTCCACTTT. This translates into CASSSGGDSPLHF.

The V call is TRBV19, the J call TRBJ1-1; D not resolved. Germline CDR1 reads LNHDA; CDR2 reads SQIVND (reference sequence). There are 13 residues in the CDR3. V was shortened by 6 bases and J by 7 bases, with 15 bases between the two germline ends. The CDR3 region is CASRPSRGNEAFF. DNA for the CDR3: TGTGCCAGTAGGCCCTCACGGGGTAATGAAGCTTTCTTT.

V and J are TRBV28 and TRBJ1-1; 9 bases agree with TRBD1. CDR3 length: 16 amino acids. Germline V gives CDR1 MDHEN, CDR2 SYDVKM. V was pared by 6 bases and J by 5 bases, with 13 bases of the junction left unmatched. The CDR3 reads CASRPPRTGAGTEAFF. The DNA for the CDR3 is TGTGCCAGCAGACCCCCCCGGACAGGGGCGGGGACTGAAGCTTTCTTT.

V and J are TRBV9 and TRBJ2-3; 10 bases match TRBD1. The CDR3 runs 14 residues. V lost 4 bases and J lost 6; bases outside the gene matches: 5. The V gene's germline CDR1 is SGDLS and CDR2 YYNGEE. As DNA, the CDR3 is TGTGCCAGCAGCATCTGGACAGGGGGGGATACGCAGTATTTT. It specifies CASSIWTGGDTQYF.

This clone was seen a single time. The chain links TRBV2 to TRBJ2-7; 9 nucleotides match TRBD1. The ends lost 5 bases at V and 1 base at J; junction bases unmatched: 15. CDR1 and CDR2 (germline): SNHLY, FYNNEI. The CDR3 totals 18 residues. Here the CDR3 DNA reads TGTGCCAGCAGTATCCTTCCGAGGGGACAGGGTTCTTCCTACGAGCAGTACTTC. This codes for CASSILPRGQGSSYEQYF.

The V gene is TRBV10-2, the J gene TRBJ1-2, with 10 nucleotides matching TRBD1. The germline V gene encodes CDR1 WSHSY and CDR2 SAAADI. The CDR3 totals 13 residues. V was pared by 8 bases and J by 7 bases, with 7 bases of the junction left unmatched. CDR3 sequence (DNA): TGCGCCAGCCAAAGGGGACAGGGGCTTGGCTACACCTTC. Its protein is CASQRGQGLGYTF.

This rearrangement joins TRBV7-6 to TRBJ1-2; D might be TRBD1 (5 bases). CDR1 SGHVS and CDR2 FNYEAQ come from the germline V gene. Trimming removed 5 bases from V and 8 bases from J, with 15 bases in between. This CDR3 is built from 13 residues. For the CDR3, the DNA is TGTGCCAGCAGCCCGGGGGGACCTTGGGGCTACACCTTC. Its translation: CASSPGGPWGYTF. Together with reference TRBV7-6 and TRBJ1-2, the CDR3 gives the full variable domain: GAGVSQSPRYKVTKRGQDVALRCDPISGHVSLYWYRQALGQGPEFLTYFNYEAQQDKSGLPNDRFSAERPEGSISTLTIQRTEQRDSAMYRCASSPGGPWGYTFGSGTRLTVV.

The chain uses TRBV5-1 and TRBJ1-1; 7 bases are a match to TRBD1. The CDR3 has 15 amino acids. Germline V gene lookup returns CDR1 SGHRS and CDR2 YFSETQ. The V gene end was trimmed by 4 bases and the J gene end by 6 bases; junction bases not matched to a gene: 12. The CDR3 DNA reads as TGCGCCAGCAGCCCACCTGCAGGGGGGAGCGCTGAAGCTTTCTTT. Translating it yields CASSPPAGGSAEAFF.

The rearrangement uses TRBV28 and TRBJ2-1; D not resolved. V was trimmed by 8 bases and J by 2 bases, leaving 7 bases between them. Germline V gene data show CDR1 as MDHEN and CDR2 as SYDVKM. The CDR3 is made up of 12 amino acids. CDR3 coding DNA: TGTGCCAGCCGGCAGGCCTACAATGAGCAGTTCTTC. It specifies CASRQAYNEQFF.

J is TRBJ2-7 and V is TRBV28, with D possibly being TRBD1 (6 bases). V was clipped by 6 bases and J by 2 bases, with 11 bases between them. Germline V CDR1 and CDR2: MDHEN, SYDVKM. CDR3 length: 13 amino acids. CDR3 loop: CASSPTGPYEQYV. The CDR3 DNA sequence: TGTGCCAGCAGCCCGACAGGACCCTACGAGCAGTACGTC.